This TCR beta chain was obtained from a study of lymphopenia after photon versus proton radiotherapy (dated by TCRdb to about 2019). Regarding the study in general: In patients with gastrointestinal tumors who developed high-grade lymphopenia, the study compared the immunological effects of photon radiation therapy with those of proton radiation therapy. A cohort of around 21 patients with gastrointestinal tumors who received either photon or proton therapy and subsequently developed lymphopenia was included. The goal of the study was to describe how the two radiation modalities differ in their effects on the immune system.

What the study reported, not specific to this receptor: The survival association was assessed only in patients who died, and the authors presented better survival with proton therapy as a possibility rather than a demonstrated result. Relative stability during treatment was observed in proton-treated patients, whereas loss of naive T cells and TCR diversity and gain of effector/memory populations were observed in photon-treated patients. Once the lymphocyte count had reached its nadir, the repertoires of photon-treated patients showed oligoclonal expansion, particularly of CD8+ Temra cells, and this expansion drove the decline in diversity. Across the cohort, a larger post-nadir drop in TCR diversity was inversely correlated with overall survival time among patients who died.

From the cysteine through the phenylalanine, the CDR3 covers 13 amino acids. Just CDR3 DNA is preserved here, 39 bases in frame from base 1. Cut back by 3 bases and 6 bases, the V and J ends lie 9 bases apart. The germline V gene gives CDR1 as SGHDN and CDR2 as FVKESK. The method behind the library was the immunoSEQ multiplex PCR assay. Alongside multiparametric flow cytometry, deep sequencing of rearranged TCR beta loci was used to profile the T cell repertoires. TCRdb limited this immuneACCESS table to in-frame rearrangements with V and J called. A share of clones is missing; checked studies link under half to unresolved V genes, and the rest is unexplained. The sample yields approximately 91,000 clones; around 80% were counted once. In total, the top ten clones hold about 1.3% of the sample. Notes on this clone: Its antigen is unknown. The record has no base qualities; no much larger clone is one base away.

The chain employs TRBV14 and TRBJ2-1, with the D segment identity uncertain. The material was peripheral blood, obtained from a patient treated with proton-based radiotherapy. This TCR was recovered from a man aged 55 to 70 with pancreatic cancer. The DNA is TGTGCCAGCAGCCAGACGGGCTTCAATGAGCAGTTCTTC. It is translated as CASSQTGFNEQFF. Reference TRBV14 and TRBJ2-1 genes cover what lies past the CDR3, so the full variable domain is EAGVTQFPSHSVIEKGQTVTLRCDPISGHDNLYWYRRVMGKEIKFLLHFVKESKQDESGMPNNRFLAERTGGTYSTLKVQPAELEDSGVYFCASSQTGFNEQFFGPGTRLTVL.